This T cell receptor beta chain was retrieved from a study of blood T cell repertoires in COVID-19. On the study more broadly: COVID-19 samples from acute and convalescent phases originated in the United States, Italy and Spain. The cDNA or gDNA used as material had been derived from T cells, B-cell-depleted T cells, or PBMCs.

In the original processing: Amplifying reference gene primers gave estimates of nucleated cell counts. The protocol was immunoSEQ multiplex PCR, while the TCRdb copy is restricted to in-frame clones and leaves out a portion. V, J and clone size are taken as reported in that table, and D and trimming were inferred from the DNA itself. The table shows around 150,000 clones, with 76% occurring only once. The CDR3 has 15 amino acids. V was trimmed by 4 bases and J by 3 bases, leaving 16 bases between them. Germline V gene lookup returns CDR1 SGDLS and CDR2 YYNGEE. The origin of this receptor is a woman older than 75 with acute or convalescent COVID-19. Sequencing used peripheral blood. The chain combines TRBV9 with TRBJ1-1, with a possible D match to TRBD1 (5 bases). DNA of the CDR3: TGTGCCAGCAGCCGAATGCCAGGGTTCGACACTGAAGCTTTCTTT. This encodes CASSRMPGFDTEAFF. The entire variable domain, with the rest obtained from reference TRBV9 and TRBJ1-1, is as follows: DSGVTQTPKHLITATGQRVTLRCSPRSGDLSVYWYQQSLDQGLQFLIQYYNGEERAKGNILERFSAQQFPDLHSELNLSSLELGDSALYFCASSRMPGFDTEAFFGQGTRLTVV.